Below are 31 T cell receptor beta chains sequenced from a single sample in a study of blood T cells in healthy people across ages. Primed by a sample-barcoded 5' primer and a J-beta primer mix, a second PCR proceeded for about 7 to 11 cycles. TCRdb recomputed calls from the 5' RACE reads with MiXCR, one row per CDR3 protein. The table includes under 1 million distinct CDR3 sequences, 40% to 50% detected once. Sequencing used blood. The receptors shown here come from a man aged 55 to 70 in good health.

The V gene is TRBV12-3 or TRBV12-4, the J gene TRBJ1-1; D perhaps matches TRBD1 (5 bases). The V end was cut by 6 bases, the J end by 7 bases, with 15 bases between. The CDR3 loop spans 13 amino acids. CDR3 bases: TGTGCCAGCAGCTCCCTTGGGACCCTTGAAGCTTTCTTT. This gives the protein CASSSLGTLEAFF.

The chain is built from TRBV6-1 and TRBJ2-5; possibly TRBD1 or TRBD2 for D (5 bases each). CDR1 is MNHNS, CDR2 SASEGT, per germline. This CDR3 comprises 15 residues. V lost 4 bases and J 5 bases, leaving 17 bases between the germline ends. This chain's CDR3 is CASSAMVGVGETQYF. CDR3 in DNA: TGTGCCAGCAGTGCTATGGTGGGGGTTGGGGAGACCCAGTACTTC.

The chain joins TRBV20-1 to TRBJ2-7; TRBD2 matches at 15 bases. Germline values: CDR1 DFQATT, CDR2 SNEGSKA (reference sequence). J lost 7 bases, V lost 3 bases, and 7 bases had no gene match. This CDR3 is 15 amino acids long. The CDR3 protein is CSASPGLAGGNEQYF. The CDR3 DNA reads as TGCAGTGCTAGCCCCGGACTAGCGGGGGGGAATGAGCAGTACTTC.

J is TRBJ2-5 and V is TRBV6-2 or TRBV6-3, with D possibly being TRBD2 (6 bases). From germline, CDR1 is MNHEY and CDR2 SVGEGT. The CDR3 length is 14 residues. V was cut by 7 bases and J by 12 bases, with 24 bases left in between. CDR3 in amino acids: CASKTTGTPSSEYF. The CDR3, as DNA: TGTGCCAGCAAGACAACCGGGACTCCCTCGTCTGAGTACTTC.

The rearrangement uses TRBV9 and TRBJ2-5; D perhaps matches TRBD2 (6 bases). This CDR3 region has 15 residues. Germline-derived CDR1 and CDR2 are SGDLS and YYNGEE. Trimming took 2 bases from V and 5 from J, leaving 16 bases between them. CDR3 sequence: CASSVGGALSETQYF. DNA for the CDR3: TGTGCCAGCAGCGTTGGCGGGGCCCTATCCGAGACCCAGTACTTC.

The rearrangement joins TRBV10-3 to TRBJ2-3; D unresolved. The CDR3 contains 15 residues. Trimming took 2 bases from V and 1 from J, leaving 10 bases between them. CDR1 ENHRY and CDR2 SYGVKD come from the germline V gene. The CDR3 reads CAISERNHGTDTQYF. The CDR3 DNA sequence: TGTGCCATCAGTGAGAGAAACCACGGCACAGATACGCAGTATTTT.

The chain employs TRBV20-1 and TRBJ2-5, with 13 nucleotides matching TRBD2. The length of the CDR3 is 15 residues. The junction had 2 bases not matched to a gene; V was cut back by 4 bases and J by 0 bases. CDR1 is DFQATT, CDR2 SNEGSKA, per germline (reference sequence). This chain's CDR3 is CSAIGTSGDQETQYF. CDR3 in DNA: TGCAGTGCTATCGGGACTAGCGGGGACCAAGAGACCCAGTACTTC.

The table lists this clonotype with a few counts. This chain links TRBV6-6 with TRBJ1-4; D unclear. Trimming removed 6 bases from V and 8 bases from J, with 13 bases in between. This CDR3 has 13 residues. Germline assignment: CDR1 MNHNY and CDR2 SVGAGI (reference sequence). The DNA of the CDR3 is TGTGCCAGCAGATTATACCCAGAAGAAAAACTGTTTTTT. Translated, it gives CASRLYPEEKLFF.

This clonotype was counted between two and nine times. This chain uses TRBV4-1 with TRBJ1-5, with TRBD1 as a possible D gene (5 bases). The germline V gene has CDR1 MGHRA and CDR2 YSYEKL. V lost 4 bases to trimming and J lost 1 base, with 14 bases between them. This CDR3 has 16 residues. The CDR3 nucleotides read TGCGCCAGCAGCCTGTCAGATGGGGGAAGCAATCAGCCCCAGCATTTT. It encodes CASSLSDGGSNQPQHF.

DNA of the CDR3: TGTGCCAGCACACGGGGGACCGGCACTGAAGCTTTCTTT. Residues: CASTRGTGTEAFF. The chain couples TRBV6-1 to TRBJ1-1; a weak D match, TRBD1 (5 bases). The CDR3 totals 13 residues. From germline, CDR1 is MNHNS and CDR2 SASEGT. V lost 7 bases and J 4 bases, leaving 13 bases between the germline ends.

The rearrangement uses TRBV2 and TRBJ2-1, with unresolved D. V lost 4 bases and J lost 13, with 20 bases in between. The CDR3 runs 14 residues. CDR1 is SNHLY and CDR2 is FYNNEI in the germline V gene. The CDR3 sequence: CASSAVSVAETQFF. CDR3 DNA: TGTGCCAGCAGTGCCGTTTCAGTGGCAGAGACCCAGTTCTTC.

The chain is built from TRBV12-3 or TRBV12-4 and TRBJ1-6; the D is unclear. This CDR3 has 16 residues. The ends were cut back, 1 base at V and 13 bases at J, with 20 bases in the middle. This CDR3 is CASSLDYAYSTFPLHF. For the CDR3, the DNA is TGTGCCAGCAGTTTAGATTACGCGTACAGTACTTTCCCCCTCCACTTT.

The chain is built from TRBV10-3 and TRBJ2-1; D could derive from TRBD1 or TRBD2 (7 bases each). Germline lookup yields CDR1 ENHRY and CDR2 SYGVKD. The CDR3 loop spans 15 amino acids. Trimming stripped 3 bases from V and 5 bases from J, with 14 bases between. The CDR3 sequence is CAISEGGGGNNEQFF. CDR3 in DNA: TGTGCCATCAGTGAAGGGGGCGGGGGCAACAATGAGCAGTTCTTC.

This chain uses TRBV20-1 with TRBJ2-3; 9 bases agree with TRBD1. J lost 3 bases, V lost 0 bases, and 16 bases had no gene match. The CDR3 totals 19 residues. Germline CDR1 DFQATT, CDR2 SNEGSKA (reference sequence). The CDR3 loop is CSARDPLGDRELGTDTQYF. The CDR3 bases are TGCAGTGCTAGAGACCCCCTAGGGGACAGGGAGTTAGGTACAGATACGCAGTATTTT.

The V call is TRBV7-8, the J call TRBJ1-4; unclear D gene. V was shortened by 5 bases and J by 8 bases, with 9 bases between the two germline ends. Looked up from germline, CDR1 is SGHVS and CDR2 is FQNEAQ. There are 12 residues in the CDR3. CDR3 region: CASSGGIEKLFF. The DNA for the CDR3 is TGTGCCAGCAGCGGCGGGATAGAAAAACTGTTTTTT.

In this sample, this clonotype turned up many times. The chain has TRBV7-9 and TRBJ2-4, with 7 nucleotides matching TRBD1. From germline, CDR1 is SEHNR and CDR2 FQNEAQ (reference sequence). The CDR3 has 14 residues. V was pared by 0 bases and J by 15 bases, with 11 bases of the junction left unmatched. The CDR3 loop is CASSLAFRDSNLYF. Written as DNA, the CDR3 is TGTGCCAGCAGCTTAGCGTTCCGGGACAGTAATTTGTACTTC.

This clonotype has at least ten counts. The chain uses TRBV11-3 and TRBJ2-7; perhaps TRBD2 as D (6 bases). This CDR3 has 14 residues. Trimming left V 5 bases short and J 5 bases short, with 16 bases between. Germline assignment: CDR1 SGHNT and CDR2 YENEEA. CDR3 amino acids: CASSPSPTSHEQYF. The DNA of the CDR3 is TGTGCCAGCAGCCCCTCCCCGACTAGTCACGAGCAGTACTTC.

This clonotype came up a few times. V gene TRBV7-9 combines with J gene TRBJ1-2, with 12 bases matching TRBD1. With 3 bases clipped from V and 8 bases from J, the junction kept 4 bases outside the gene matches. The CDR3 is 14 residues long. Germline-derived CDR1 and CDR2 are SEHNR and FQNEAQ (reference sequence). CDR3: CASSFGTGGEGYTF. CDR3 DNA sequence: TGTGCCAGCAGCTTTGGGACAGGGGGCGAGGGCTACACCTTC.

For the CDR3, the DNA is TGTGCCAGCACCACTGTCTCCTACGAGCAGTACTTC. Translation: CASTTVSYEQYF. V gene TRBV28 combines with J gene TRBJ2-7, with D unclear. Germline CDR1 and CDR2: MDHEN and SYDVKM. The CDR3 runs to 12 residues. Trimming removed 7 bases at V and 0 bases at J, with 7 bases between.

The chain carries TRBV27 and TRBJ2-1; D is ambiguous. The CDR3 is made up of 13 amino acids. The germline CDR1 and CDR2 sequences are MNHEY and SMNVEV (reference sequence). The ends were cut back, 6 bases at V and 8 bases at J, with 14 bases in the middle. In DNA form, the CDR3 reads TGTGCCAGCAGAGCGAGTCGGTCCGATGAGCAGTTCTTC. Protein sequence: CASRASRSDEQFF.

The sample holds a few counts of this clonotype. The CDR3 loop is CASTPTSGGGKTQYF. The CDR3 DNA reads as TGTGCCAGCACTCCTACTAGCGGGGGTGGAAAGACCCAGTACTTC. The chain combines TRBV27 with TRBJ2-5; TRBD2 aligns across 11 bases. Germline loops: CDR1 MNHEY, CDR2 SMNVEV (reference sequence). The length of the CDR3 is 15 residues. V gave up 7 bases and J gave up 6 bases; unmatched junction bases: 10.

This clonotype was seen a handful of times. This chain connects TRBV27 to TRBJ1-6; tentatively, D is TRBD1 (5 bases). Germline CDR1 is MNHEY and CDR2 is SMNVEV (reference sequence). Trimming pared 2 bases from V and 0 bases from J, leaving 11 bases between. The CDR3 loop spans 17 amino acids. The CDR3 here is CASSLRGQSSYNSPLHF. CDR3 in DNA: TGTGCCAGCAGTTTAAGGGGCCAGAGCTCCTATAATTCACCCCTCCACTTT.

The V call is TRBV12-3 or TRBV12-4, the J call TRBJ2-3; D is possibly TRBD1 (7 bases). The CDR3 consists of 14 residues. Trimming shortened V by 7 bases and J by 1 base, and 12 bases separated the two germline ends. The CDR3 reads CASTCRGGTDTQYF. As DNA, the CDR3 is TGTGCCAGCACCTGCAGGGGGGGCACAGATACGCAGTATTTT.

The table lists this clonotype with a few counts. The chain is built from TRBV20-1 and TRBJ2-5; 7 nucleotides agree with TRBD2. This CDR3 has 13 amino acids. Germline CDR1 and CDR2: DFQATT and SNEGSKA (reference sequence). J was trimmed by 11 bases and V by 4 bases; bases with no gene match: 13. The CDR3 loop is CSATSGVYNEQYF. The CDR3 DNA sequence: TGCAGTGCTACGAGCGGGGTTTACAATGAGCAGTACTTC.

CDR3 in amino acids: CASRAGTGTYEQFF. The CDR3 DNA follows: TGTGCCAGCAGGGCCGGGACAGGGACCTACGAGCAGTTCTTC. This chain uses TRBV6-5 with TRBJ2-1; TRBD1 matches at 9 bases. The CDR3 consists of 14 residues. CDR1 and CDR2 from the germline V gene are MNHEY and SVGAGI. Trimming at V came to 6 bases and at J to 10 bases, leaving 10 bases not matched to a gene.

The chain joins TRBV11-2 to TRBJ2-1, with D possibly called TRBD1 or TRBD2 (5 bases each). V gave up 3 bases and J gave up 7 bases, with 22 bases separating them. The germline CDR1 and CDR2 sequences are SGHAT and FQNNGV. This CDR3 is 17 amino acids long. The CDR3 DNA reads TGTGCCAGCAGCTTGGGGCAGAGGGAGAAACCCGAGAATGAGCAGTTCTTC. It codes for CASSLGQREKPENEQFF.

The rearrangement uses TRBV20-1 and TRBJ1-2; 8 nucleotides line up with TRBD1. With V trimmed by 2 bases and J by 4 bases, 9 bases remained unmatched. The V gene's germline CDR1 is DFQATT and CDR2 SNEGSKA (reference sequence). This CDR3 spans 15 amino acids. The CDR3 DNA follows: TGCAGTGCTAGATCGACAGGGGCGCAGTCCTATGGCTACACCTTC. As protein: CSARSTGAQSYGYTF.

The chain has TRBV7-2 and TRBJ2-3; 8 bases match TRBD2. The CDR3 runs 15 residues. Germline CDR1 reads SGHTA; CDR2 reads FQGNSA. V shed 5 bases, J shed 1 base, and the junction held 5 bases outside the gene matches. For the CDR3, the DNA is TGTGCCAGCAGCACCCAGACTAGCGGCACAGATACGCAGTATTTT. Residues: CASSTQTSGTDTQYF. Full variable domain (rest looked up from reference TRBV7-2 and TRBJ2-3): GAGVSQSPSNKVTEKGKDVELRCDPISGHTALYWYRQSLGQGLEFLIYFQGNSAPDKSGLPSDRFSAERTGGSVSTLTIQRTQQEDSAVYLCASSTQTSGTDTQYFGPGTRLTVL.

Regarding this clonotype: A much larger clone sits a single nucleotide away, making a read error possible. The chain uses TRBV7-2 and TRBJ2-4, with TRBD2 matching over 9 bases. The V segment lost 1 base and the J segment 8 bases; nucleotides outside the gene matches: 12. Germline CDR1 reads SGHTA; CDR2 reads FQGNSA. The CDR3 consists of 17 residues. CDR3 region: CASSLDGVGGGADIQYF. In DNA form, the CDR3 reads TGTGCCAGCAGCTTAGATGGAGTTGGCGGGGGGGCTGACATTCAGTACTTC. Variable domain in full (rest from reference TRBV7-2 and TRBJ2-4): GAGVSQSPSNKVTEKGKDVELRCDPISGHTALYWYRQSLGQGLEFLIYFQGNSAPDKSGLPSDRFSAERTGGSVSTLTIQRTQQEDSAVYLCASSLDGVGGGADIQYFGAGTRLSVL.

This clonotype appeared a single time. The V gene is TRBV6-6, the J gene TRBJ2-7; 8 bases map to TRBD1. The germline V gene encodes CDR1 MNHNY and CDR2 SVGAGI (reference sequence). The ends lost 0 bases at V and 0 bases at J; junction bases unmatched: 4. CDR3 size: 16 residues. CDR3 nucleotide sequence: TGTGCCAGCAGTTACTCGCGGGACAGGAGCTCCTACGAGCAGTACTTC. Protein: CASSYSRDRSSYEQYF.

This clonotype appeared once. The chain joins TRBV6-1 to TRBJ2-4; D remains unclear. Near its end, the DNA agrees better with TRBJ2-7, so the J call may be wrong. CDR3 length: 13 amino acids. The germline CDR1 and CDR2 sequences are MNHNS and SASEGT. The CDR3 here is CASSEGRAYEQYF. The CDR3, as DNA: TGTGCCAGCAGTGAAGGACGGGCCTACGAGCAGTACTTC.